This T cell receptor (beta chain) came from a study of cytomegalovirus exposure and HLA in healthy donors (dated by TCRdb to 2016 to 2017). Regarding the study in general: An earlier analysis of roughly 630 of the donors reported approximately 300 Gb of sequence data and around 110 million unique TCR beta sequences from roughly 180 million T cells. An early release covering 550 to 650 HLA-typed donors comprised about 300 gigabases of sequencing data and around 80 million unique TCR sequences. Among the roughly 390 genotyped donors, approximately 77% belonged to the genetic ancestry cluster associated with self-reported Caucasian donors. The study aimed to test whether signatures of past pathogen exposure could be identified by cataloging public T cell receptors. Using immunosequencing, the study profiled T cell repertoires from fewer than 700 subjects and related those repertoires to cytomegalovirus serostatus. In addition to the first cohort of 666 subjects, a separate validation cohort of over 90 different subjects was used. The study combined high-throughput TCR immunosequencing, statistical association of individual TCRs with disease status, and machine learning to predict cytomegalovirus infection status. A later analysis re-examined previously published TCR beta repertoires from roughly 650 donors and added high-resolution HLA genotyping to investigate patterns of TCR occurrence. Rather than using new phenotypic data, the later analysis identified candidate immune exposures from TCR beta sequences and from how often those sequences occurred across donors. An earlier analysis of several hundred of the donors applied high-throughput TCR beta sequencing to assess whether each TCR beta V gene segment acted as functional or pseudogenic. Donor age, sex, ethnicity and CMV serostatus were collected together with the repertoire data. In a later genetic analysis, genome-wide SNP genotypes for about 55% of the roughly 700 donors were used, and that subset was treated as a discovery cohort. Every discovery cohort repertoire had been produced on one sequencing platform. Class I and class II HLA loci were covered by the typing at four-digit resolution. Typing coverage differed by locus: A, B, C, DRB1 and DQB1 were typed in roughly 620-630 donors, DQA1 in 500 to 550, DPA1 in 600 to 610, and DPB1 in just under 490. A handful of DR-DQ haplotypes were handled as single units for association and clustering because linkage in the cohort was strong. Among roughly 370 genotyped donors of the cohort, an average of about 240,000 unique TCR beta nucleotide sequences were sequenced per donor, roughly 20% of them non-productive. What the study reported, not specific to this receptor: Most CMV-associated TCR beta chains appeared to be HLA-restricted in a later analysis, and the HLA associations seemed to be driven largely by CMV exposure. An association between a missense DCLRE1C variant and V-gene and J-gene trimming of TCR beta chains was found in a later genetic analysis and replicated in an independent cohort. In a later genetic analysis, fewer N-insertions in productive TCRs were reported among donors in an Asian-associated ancestry cluster than the roughly 640-donor mean. In a later analysis, HLA-associated TCR beta chains were found to be more clonally expanded and to have lower generation probabilities than equally common non-associated chains. It was suggested by the authors that the approach could potentially be generalized to other disease states and immunological phenotypes. The 87-base-pair reads could not distinguish some IMGT-functional V segments, including TRBV6-2 and TRBV6-3, so those segments were excluded. Because some donors lacked HLA typing at each locus, the association tests relied only on the typed subset. The presence/absence analyses assumed that sequencing depth was roughly uniform across donors, and that assumption may not be true. Only TCR beta chains were sequenced in this cohort, and the absence of alpha or paired-chain data limited detectable features. Across donors, most TCR sequences were observed very rarely, whereas some public TCRs were present in many individuals. The only immune exposure information available for the cohort was CMV serostatus. A cluster of highly shared sequence variants was judged likely to be a technical artifact of the sequencing pipeline. A further reported finding was that TCR beta sequences accurately predicted the HLA-A and HLA-B alleles for most subjects in the first cohort. At a false discovery rate of 0.05, a later analysis linked under 20,000 TCR beta sequences to specific HLA alleles. Linkage disequilibrium might explain the correlated functional status among segregating V segments, but an unknown experimental factor could not be excluded. The earlier analysis of fewer than 750 of the donors excluded seventeen rarely observed V segments, including chromosome 9 orphons, because counts were too low. In both the original and validation cohorts, the classifier was reported to diagnose cytomegalovirus status with high specificity and sensitivity. Broadly in line with IMGT annotations, most TCR beta V segments showed up in productive rearrangements about 87% or about 30% of the time in an earlier analysis of around 550 of the donors. According to a later analysis, parvovirus B19, influenza, CMV and Epstein-Barr virus appeared linked to several top co-occurrence clusters. The study listed 150 to 200 TCR beta chains as associated with cytomegalovirus. When HLA alleles, especially DR and DQ, strongly co-occurred, TCR associations were difficult to assign to individual alleles. Three of the identified cytomegalovirus-associated TCR beta chains were confirmed in vitro to be specific for cytomegalovirus antigens. In a later analysis, TCR association rates were found to vary across HLA loci, with the most associated TCRs seen for DRB1 alleles and the fewest for HLA-C alleles.

This clone was counted a few times. Its antigen is still unknown. No qualities accompany the bases; no much larger clone lies one base away. In total, 630 or so healthy bone marrow donors made up the cohort. At the time of sampling, all cohort members were nominally healthy, though unrecorded immune exposures were likely present. The donor tested CMV seropositive, placing the donor among the 290 or so seropositive members of the cohort. Every donor gave a peripheral blood sample, and the peripheral blood mononuclear cells from that sample were used for TCR beta sequencing. The Qiagen DNeasy Blood Extraction Kit was used to extract genomic DNA from the blood cell samples. The cysteine opens and the phenylalanine closes a CDR3 of 17 amino acids. Only the CDR3 portion is preserved as DNA: 51 bases, with reading frame beginning at the first base. At the junction V is shortened by 8 bases and J by 1 base; bases outside the gene matches: 14. According to the germline V gene, CDR1 reads SNHLY and CDR2 reads FYNNEI.

Library prep was done by the immunoSEQ multiplex PCR assay. The multiplex PCR relied on a mix of 60 forward primers for TCR Vbeta segments and 13 reverse primers for TCR Jbeta segments. The CDR3 region of rearranged TCR beta genes was amplified from genomic DNA by a multiplex PCR assay. The amplified TCR beta libraries were sequenced on the Illumina HiSeq System as 87-base-pair reads. In the original analysis: Across the 700 or so repertoires, a later analysis counted 78 million or so unique TCR beta chains, some 11 million of which were shared by at least two donors. A nearest-neighbor algorithm error-corrected the raw reads and collapsed the reads into unique sequences, merging closely related sequences to remove PCR and sequencing errors. To assign V, D and J gene segments, CDR3 sequences were aligned to IMGT reference sequences. For a sequence to be retained, at least a six-nucleotide match to both a V gene segment and a J gene segment was required. A rearrangement counted as productive if the CDR3 had no stop codons and remained in frame with V and J, and every other rearrangement counted as non-productive. Following IMGT convention, CDR3 was defined as the stretch from the second conserved V-encoded cysteine up to the conserved J-encoded phenylalanine. In an earlier analysis of 550 to 650 of the donors, sequences lacking an unambiguous match to a single V gene segment were excluded. In an earlier analysis of roughly 600 of the donors, a V segment was called functional when productive rearrangements were above 56.7%, and segregating when the standard deviation between donors exceeded 5%. A statistical classification framework was built for diagnosing cytomegalovirus status from the catalog of TCR beta chain sequences. In a later analysis, V and J genes were assigned by comparing TCR nucleotide sequences against IMGT/GENE-DB human TR gene sequences. The TCRdist pipeline was used in a later analysis to assign CDR3 sequences and most-parsimonious VDJ recombination scenarios. A later analysis defined each TCR beta chain by its CDR3 amino acid sequence plus V-gene family, and excluded reads lacking a unique V-gene family. In a later analysis, fewer than 600 highly shared, low-generation-probability nucleotide sequences were removed to address suspected cross-contamination and a sequencing artifact. In a later analysis, a clonal expansion index for each public chain was calculated from normalized within-repertoire ranks of inferred template counts. Generation probabilities in a later analysis came from a VDJ recombination model fitted to out-of-frame rearrangements, and those results were checked against IGoR. In a later analysis, hypergeometric tests were used to score TCR-TCR, TCR-HLA and TCR-CMV co-occurrence, with a repertoire-size bias correction applied to TCR pairs. False discovery rates were estimated in a later analysis by permuting HLA or CMV assignments 20 times. In a later analysis, co-occurring TCRs were grouped with DBSCAN, and TCRdist sequence similarity was added when clustering was performed within HLA-allele-positive subsets. Repertoires with fewer than 30,000 or more than 120,000 public chains, plus five repertoires with anomalous nucleotide sharing, were excluded from co-occurrence clustering. The table comes from immuneACCESS by way of TCRdb, which keeps in-frame sequences with V and J called. Part of the clones is missing from these tables; in studies checked, under half for an unresolved V gene and the rest for unknown reasons. V and J calls and clone size are given by that table; D and trimming were obtained from the DNA. The sample includes approximately 85,000 clones, with 60% to 80% observed a single time. The ten top clones hold 20% to 25% of the sample.

Sequenced material: PBMCs. The V and J segments used are TRBV2 and TRBJ2-3; 8 nucleotides in the junction match TRBD2. This TCR came from a woman in her forties or fifties in good health and CMV-seropositive. The bases read TGTGCCAGCTTCCCCAGCGGGGGCCAAGGAGGCACAGATACGCAGTATTTT. Translated, this is CASFPSGGQGGTDTQYF.